This T cell receptor beta chain originates from a study of T-cell reconstitution after alpha-beta-depleted transplantation in children. This clonotype was seen repeatedly, ten times or more. Unique molecular identifiers tagged the TCRbeta library. TCRdb ran MiXCR on the PCR reads and lists one entry per CDR3 protein. The table records 150,000 to 200,000 distinct CDR3 sequences, roughly 11% of them present only once. The CDR3 length is 14 residues. V shed 7 bases and J shed 5 bases, with 17 bases lying between them. CDR1 and CDR2 from the germline V gene are SGHTA and FQGNSA. The V call is TRBV7-2, the J call TRBJ2-5; D is unclear. This specimen was PBMCs, taken before TCRalphabeta/CD19-depleted stem cell transplant. This clonotype was obtained from a boy aged 2 to 9 with acute myeloid leukemia, due to receive a stem cell transplant. CDR3 nucleotide sequence: TGTGCCAGCAACCCAGCGACTCCTTCGGAGACCCAGTACTTC. Its protein is CASNPATPSETQYF.